These 10 T cell receptor beta chains came from one sample sequenced in a study of blood T cell repertoires in COVID-19. The assay was immunoSEQ multiplex PCR, and TCRdb's table has in-frame clones only and misses some. The repertoire has 220,000 or so clones, 88% of them found once; the top ten carry about 15%. Sequenced input: PBMCs or T cells enriched from blood (not recorded which). These receptors all stem from a woman between 45 and 65 years old with acute COVID-19.

The chain combines TRBV18 with TRBJ2-1; 10 bases are shared with TRBD2. The V segment lost 6 bases and the J segment 6 bases; nucleotides outside the gene matches: 17. CDR3 length: 18 residues. Germline CDR1 KGHSH, CDR2 LQKENI. As DNA, the CDR3 is TGTGCCAGCTCCGGGCGGACTAGCGGAGAATCAGGCTCCAATGAGCAGTTCTTC. Its protein product is CASSGRTSGESGSNEQFF.

The chain has TRBV11-2 and TRBJ2-5; 7 bases map to TRBD1. Germline lookup yields CDR1 SGHAT and CDR2 FQNNGV. The V gene end was trimmed by 5 bases and the J gene end by 2 bases; junction bases not matched to a gene: 2. The CDR3 totals 13 residues. In nucleotides, the CDR3 is TGTGCCAGCAGCGGGACAGCGCAAGAGACCCAGTACTTC. It specifies CASSGTAQETQYF.

The V and J genes are TRBV6-5 and TRBJ2-5; 10 positions match TRBD1. The germline CDR1 and CDR2 sequences are MNHEY and SVGAGI. V was pared by 8 bases and J by 4 bases, with 4 bases of the junction left unmatched. The CDR3 is 13 residues long. CDR3 sequence (DNA): TGTGCCAGCGAGACAGGGGGCGGAGAGACCCAGTACTTC. It is translated as CASETGGGETQYF.

This chain connects TRBV9 to TRBJ2-7; possibly TRBD1 for D (6 bases). V lost 2 bases and J lost 1, with 10 bases in between. The germline CDR1 and CDR2 sequences are SGDLS and YYNGEE. The CDR3 consists of 14 residues. CDR3 region: CASSVRQASYEQYF. For the CDR3, the DNA is TGTGCCAGCAGCGTTCGACAGGCTTCCTACGAGCAGTACTTC.

The chain links TRBV4-3 to TRBJ2-7; 7 positions match TRBD1. Trimming took 0 bases from V and 2 from J; bases not matched to a gene: 16. Germline V lookup: CDR1 LGHNA, CDR2 YSLEER. CDR3 length: 19 amino acids. The CDR3 bases are TGCGCCAGCAGCCAAGAGCCCGCCACTTCGGCAGGGGGTCCCTACGAGCAGTACTTC. Its protein product is CASSQEPATSAGGPYEQYF.

The genes are TRBV2 and TRBJ2-2; D possibly corresponds to TRBD1 (6 bases). Trimming took off 7 bases at V and 7 bases at J, with 13 bases between the two ends. The CDR3 covers 13 residues. Germline CDR1 reads SNHLY; CDR2 reads FYNNEI. CDR3 in DNA: TGTGCCAGCAACTTACAGGGATACGGGGAGCTGTTTTTT. Translated: CASNLQGYGELFF.

V usage is TRBV28 and J usage is TRBJ1-2; 10 nucleotides line up with TRBD1. From germline, CDR1 is MDHEN and CDR2 SYDVKM. Germline trimming cut 5 bases from V and 4 bases from J; bases unmatched to any gene: 7. The CDR3 is 15 residues long. CDR3 in amino acids: CASSLPGQGSYGYTF. Written as DNA, the CDR3 is TGTGCCAGCAGTCTTCCGGGACAGGGGAGCTATGGCTACACCTTC.

The CDR3 DNA reads as TGTGCCAGCAGTCCGGGACATTCCTATCAGCCCCAGCATTTT. Translated, it gives CASSPGHSYQPQHF. The rearrangement joins TRBV28 to TRBJ1-5; D might be TRBD1 (6 bases). Germline V CDR1 and CDR2: MDHEN, SYDVKM. There are 14 residues in the CDR3. V lost 5 bases and J lost 5, with 13 bases in between.

The genes are TRBV5-1 and TRBJ2-3; D might be TRBD1 (6 bases). V lost 1 base, J lost 5 bases, and 8 bases lay in between. The CDR3 extends over 13 amino acids. In germline, CDR1 is SGHRS, CDR2 YFSETQ. CDR3 DNA: TGCGCCAGCAGCTTGACAGGGCAAGATACGCAGTATTTT. Its translation is CASSLTGQDTQYF.

The rearrangement joins TRBV11-3 to TRBJ1-1; D is uncertain. This CDR3 contains 14 residues. Trimming removed 6 bases from V and 2 bases from J, with 13 bases in between. Germline values: CDR1 SGHNT, CDR2 YENEEA. DNA of the CDR3: TGTGCCAGCAGTCAGACGGGAACAAACACTGAAGCTTTCTTT. Protein sequence: CASSQTGTNTEAFF.